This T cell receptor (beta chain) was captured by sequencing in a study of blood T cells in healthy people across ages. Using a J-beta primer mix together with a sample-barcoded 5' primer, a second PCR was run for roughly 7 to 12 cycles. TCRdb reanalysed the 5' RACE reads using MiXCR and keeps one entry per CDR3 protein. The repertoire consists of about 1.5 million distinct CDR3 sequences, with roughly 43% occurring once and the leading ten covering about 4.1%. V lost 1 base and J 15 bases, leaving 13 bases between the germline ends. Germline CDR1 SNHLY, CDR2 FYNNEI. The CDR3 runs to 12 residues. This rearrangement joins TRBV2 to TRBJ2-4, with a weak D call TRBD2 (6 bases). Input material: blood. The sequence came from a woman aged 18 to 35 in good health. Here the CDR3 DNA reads TGTGCCAGCAGTGAAGGACTAGTAGTTCGGTACTTC. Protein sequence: CASSEGLVVRYF.